This T cell receptor beta chain is from a study of blood T cells in healthy people across ages. The CDR3 spans 15 residues. Looked up from germline, CDR1 is SGHRS and CDR2 is YFSETQ. V was trimmed by 4 bases and J by 0 bases, leaving 11 bases between them. Only a few counts were recorded for this clonotype. A J-beta primer mix and a sample-barcoded 5' primer were used in a second PCR of about 7 to 12 cycles. A template-switch adaptor containing 12 random nucleotides labeled each cDNA molecule. One entry per CDR3 protein, called by TCRdb with MiXCR from the 5' RACE reads. This sample has 850,000 to 1,100,000 distinct CDR3 sequences, with around two fifths found just once.

The clonotype comes from a man aged 18 to 29 in good health. This rearrangement joins TRBV5-1 to TRBJ2-1, with D possibly being TRBD1 or TRBD2 (5 bases each). The sequenced sample was blood. The CDR3: CASSGWGYSYNEQFF. CDR3 nucleotides: TGCGCCAGCAGCGGATGGGGGTACTCCTACAATGAGCAGTTCTTC.